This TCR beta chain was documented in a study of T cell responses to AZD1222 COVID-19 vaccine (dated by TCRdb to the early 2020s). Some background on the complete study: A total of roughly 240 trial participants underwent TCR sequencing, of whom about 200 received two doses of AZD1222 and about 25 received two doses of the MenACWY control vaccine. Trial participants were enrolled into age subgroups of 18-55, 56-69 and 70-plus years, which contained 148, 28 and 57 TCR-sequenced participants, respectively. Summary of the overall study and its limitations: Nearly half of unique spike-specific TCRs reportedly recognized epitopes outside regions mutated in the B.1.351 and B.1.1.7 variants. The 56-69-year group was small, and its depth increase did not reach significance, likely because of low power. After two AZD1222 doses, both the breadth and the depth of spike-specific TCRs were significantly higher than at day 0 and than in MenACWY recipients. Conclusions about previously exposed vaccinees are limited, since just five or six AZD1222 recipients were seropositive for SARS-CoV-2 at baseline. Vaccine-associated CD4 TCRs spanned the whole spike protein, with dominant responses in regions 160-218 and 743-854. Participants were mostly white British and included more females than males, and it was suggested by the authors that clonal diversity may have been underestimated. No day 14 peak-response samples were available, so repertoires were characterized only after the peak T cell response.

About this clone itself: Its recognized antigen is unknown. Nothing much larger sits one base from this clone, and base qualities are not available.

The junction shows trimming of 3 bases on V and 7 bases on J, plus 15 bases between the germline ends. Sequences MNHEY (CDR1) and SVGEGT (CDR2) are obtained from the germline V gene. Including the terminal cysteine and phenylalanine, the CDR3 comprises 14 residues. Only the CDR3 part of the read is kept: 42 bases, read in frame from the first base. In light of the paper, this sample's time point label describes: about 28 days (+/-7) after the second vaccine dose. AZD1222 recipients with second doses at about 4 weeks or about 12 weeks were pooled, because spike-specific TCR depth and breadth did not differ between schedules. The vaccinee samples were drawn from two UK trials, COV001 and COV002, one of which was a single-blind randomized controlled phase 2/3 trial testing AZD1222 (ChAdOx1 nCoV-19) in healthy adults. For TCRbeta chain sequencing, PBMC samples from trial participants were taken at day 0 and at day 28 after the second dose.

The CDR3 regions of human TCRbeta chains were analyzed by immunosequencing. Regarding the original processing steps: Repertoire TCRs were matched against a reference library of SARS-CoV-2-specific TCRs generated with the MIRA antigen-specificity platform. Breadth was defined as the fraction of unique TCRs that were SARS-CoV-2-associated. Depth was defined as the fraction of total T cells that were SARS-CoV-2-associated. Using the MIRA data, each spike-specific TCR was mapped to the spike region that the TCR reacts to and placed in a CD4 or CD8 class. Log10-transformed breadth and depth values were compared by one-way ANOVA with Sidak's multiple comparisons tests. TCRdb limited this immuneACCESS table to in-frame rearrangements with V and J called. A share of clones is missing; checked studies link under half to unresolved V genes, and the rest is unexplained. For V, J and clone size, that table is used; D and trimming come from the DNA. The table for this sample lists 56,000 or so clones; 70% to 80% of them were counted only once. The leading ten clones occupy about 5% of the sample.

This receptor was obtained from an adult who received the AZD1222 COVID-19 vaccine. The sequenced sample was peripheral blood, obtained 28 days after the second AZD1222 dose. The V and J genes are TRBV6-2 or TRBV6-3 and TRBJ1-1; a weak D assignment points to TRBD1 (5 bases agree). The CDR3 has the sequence CASSYGGTAHEAFF. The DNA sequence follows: TGTGCCAGCAGTTATGGTGGGACGGCTCATGAAGCTTTCTTT.